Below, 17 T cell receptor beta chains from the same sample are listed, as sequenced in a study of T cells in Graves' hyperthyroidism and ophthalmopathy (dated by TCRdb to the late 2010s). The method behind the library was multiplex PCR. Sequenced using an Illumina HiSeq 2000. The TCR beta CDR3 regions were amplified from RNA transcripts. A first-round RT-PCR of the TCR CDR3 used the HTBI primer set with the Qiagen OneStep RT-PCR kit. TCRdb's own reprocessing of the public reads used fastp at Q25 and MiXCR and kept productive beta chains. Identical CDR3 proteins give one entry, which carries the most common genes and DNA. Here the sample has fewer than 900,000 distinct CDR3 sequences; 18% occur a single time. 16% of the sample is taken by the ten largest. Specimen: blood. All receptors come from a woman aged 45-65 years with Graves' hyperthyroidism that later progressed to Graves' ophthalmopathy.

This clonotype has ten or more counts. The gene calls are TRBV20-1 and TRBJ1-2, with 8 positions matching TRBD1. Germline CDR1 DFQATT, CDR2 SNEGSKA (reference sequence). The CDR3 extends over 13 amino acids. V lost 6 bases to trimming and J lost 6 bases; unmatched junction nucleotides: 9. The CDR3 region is CSATYRGKHGYTF. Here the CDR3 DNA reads TGCAGTGCGACGTACAGGGGGAAACATGGCTACACCTTC.

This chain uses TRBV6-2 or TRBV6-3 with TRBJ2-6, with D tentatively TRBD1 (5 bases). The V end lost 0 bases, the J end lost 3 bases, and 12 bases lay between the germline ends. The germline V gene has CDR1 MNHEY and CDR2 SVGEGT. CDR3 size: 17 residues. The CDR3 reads CASSYSTQGVGANVLTF. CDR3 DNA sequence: TGTGCCAGCAGTTACTCAACCCAGGGCGTTGGGGCCAACGTCCTGACTTTC.

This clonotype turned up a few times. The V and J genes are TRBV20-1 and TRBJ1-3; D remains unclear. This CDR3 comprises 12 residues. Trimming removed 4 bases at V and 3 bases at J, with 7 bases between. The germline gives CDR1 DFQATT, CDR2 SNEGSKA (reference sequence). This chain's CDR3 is CSATGSGNTIYF. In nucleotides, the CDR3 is TGCAGTGCTACGGGCAGTGGAAACACCATATATTTT.

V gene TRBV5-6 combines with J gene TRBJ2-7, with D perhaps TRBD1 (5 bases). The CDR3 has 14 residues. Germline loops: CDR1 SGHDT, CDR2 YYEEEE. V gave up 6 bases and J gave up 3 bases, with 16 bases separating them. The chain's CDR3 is CASTRLTAYYEQYF. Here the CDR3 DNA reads TGTGCCAGCACCCGACTGACAGCGTACTACGAGCAGTACTTC.

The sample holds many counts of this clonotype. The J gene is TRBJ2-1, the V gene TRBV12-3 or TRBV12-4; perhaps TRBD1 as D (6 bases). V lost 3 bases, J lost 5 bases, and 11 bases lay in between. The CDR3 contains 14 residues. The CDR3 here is CASSFQGLNNEQFF. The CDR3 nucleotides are TGTGCCAGCAGTTTCCAGGGGCTTAACAATGAGCAGTTCTTC.

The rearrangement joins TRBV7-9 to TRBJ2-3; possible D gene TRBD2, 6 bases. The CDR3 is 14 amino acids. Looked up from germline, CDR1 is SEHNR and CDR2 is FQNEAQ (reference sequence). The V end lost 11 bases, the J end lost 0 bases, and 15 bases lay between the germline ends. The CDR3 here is CASPGRGSTDTQYF. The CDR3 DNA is TGTGCCTCCCCTGGTCGGGGGAGCACAGATACGCAGTATTTT.

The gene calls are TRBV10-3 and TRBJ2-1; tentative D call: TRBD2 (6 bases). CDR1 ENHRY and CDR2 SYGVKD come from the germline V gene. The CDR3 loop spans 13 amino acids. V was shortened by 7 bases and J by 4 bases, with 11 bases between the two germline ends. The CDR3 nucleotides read TGTGCCATCACAATGACTAGTTACAATGAGCAGTTCTTC. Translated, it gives CAITMTSYNEQFF.

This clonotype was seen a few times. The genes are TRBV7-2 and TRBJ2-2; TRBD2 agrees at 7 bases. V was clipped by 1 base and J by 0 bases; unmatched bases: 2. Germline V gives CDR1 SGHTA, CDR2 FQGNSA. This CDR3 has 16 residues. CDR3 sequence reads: CASSLVGGANTGELFF. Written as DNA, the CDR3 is TGTGCCAGCAGCTTAGTTGGGGGGGCGAACACCGGGGAGCTGTTTTTT.

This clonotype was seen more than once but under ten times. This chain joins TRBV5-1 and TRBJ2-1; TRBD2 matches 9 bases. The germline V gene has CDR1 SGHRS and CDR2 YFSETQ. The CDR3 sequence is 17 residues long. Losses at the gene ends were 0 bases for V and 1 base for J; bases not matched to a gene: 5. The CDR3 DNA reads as TGCGCCAGCAGCTTGGTGGGCGGGGGGGCGTCCTACAATGAGCAGTTCTTC. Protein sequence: CASSLVGGGASYNEQFF.

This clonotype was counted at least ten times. The CDR3 region is CASRDRGVDQPQHF. The DNA of the CDR3 is TGTGCCAGCAGGGACAGGGGGGTTGATCAGCCCCAGCATTTT. The chain carries TRBV27 and TRBJ1-5, with 10 bases identical to TRBD1. Losses at the gene ends were 6 bases for V and 5 bases for J; bases not matched to a gene: 4. Germline V CDR1 and CDR2: MNHEY, SMNVEV (reference sequence). CDR3 length: 14 residues.

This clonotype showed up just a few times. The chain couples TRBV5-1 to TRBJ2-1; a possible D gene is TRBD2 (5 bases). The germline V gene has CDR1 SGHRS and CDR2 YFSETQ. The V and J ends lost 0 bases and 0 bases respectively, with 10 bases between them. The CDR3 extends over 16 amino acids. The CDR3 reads CASSLGLPSSYNEQFF. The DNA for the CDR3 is TGCGCCAGCAGCTTGGGACTACCGAGCTCCTACAATGAGCAGTTCTTC.

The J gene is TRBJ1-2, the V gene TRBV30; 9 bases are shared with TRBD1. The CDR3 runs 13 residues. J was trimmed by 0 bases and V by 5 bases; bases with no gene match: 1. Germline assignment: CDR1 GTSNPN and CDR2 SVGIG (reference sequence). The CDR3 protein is CAWDRGANYGYTF. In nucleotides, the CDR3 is TGTGCCTGGGACAGGGGGGCTAACTATGGCTACACCTTC.

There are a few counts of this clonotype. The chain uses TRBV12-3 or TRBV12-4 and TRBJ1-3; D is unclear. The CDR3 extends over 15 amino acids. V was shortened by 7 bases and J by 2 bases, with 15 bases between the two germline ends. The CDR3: CASNLRTAAGNTIYF. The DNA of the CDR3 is TGTGCCAGCAACCTGAGGACGGCGGCTGGAAACACCATATATTTT.

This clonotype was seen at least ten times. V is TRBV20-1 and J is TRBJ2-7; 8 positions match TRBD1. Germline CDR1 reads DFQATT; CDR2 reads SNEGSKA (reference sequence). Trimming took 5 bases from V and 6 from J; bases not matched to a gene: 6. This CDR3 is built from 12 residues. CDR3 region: CSAYRGAGEQYF. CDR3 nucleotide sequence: TGCAGTGCTTACAGGGGGGCGGGCGAGCAGTACTTC.

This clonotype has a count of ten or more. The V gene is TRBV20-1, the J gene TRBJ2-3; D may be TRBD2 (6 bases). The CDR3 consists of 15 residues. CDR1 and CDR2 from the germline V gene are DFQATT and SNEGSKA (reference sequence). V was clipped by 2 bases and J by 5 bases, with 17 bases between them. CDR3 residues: CSARRPWAGRDTQYF. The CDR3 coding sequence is TGCAGTGCTAGACGACCTTGGGCGGGGAGAGATACGCAGTATTTT.

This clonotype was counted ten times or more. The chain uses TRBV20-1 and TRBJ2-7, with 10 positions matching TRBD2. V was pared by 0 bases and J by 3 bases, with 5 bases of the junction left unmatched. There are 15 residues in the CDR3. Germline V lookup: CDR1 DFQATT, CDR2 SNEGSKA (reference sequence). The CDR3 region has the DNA TGCAGTGCTAGAGATGTACTAGCGGGGCTCTACGAGCAGTACTTC. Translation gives CSARDVLAGLYEQYF.

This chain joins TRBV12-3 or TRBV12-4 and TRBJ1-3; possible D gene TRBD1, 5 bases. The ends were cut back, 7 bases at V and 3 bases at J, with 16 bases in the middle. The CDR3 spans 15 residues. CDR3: CASIPRVGDGNTIYF. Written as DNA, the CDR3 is TGTGCCAGCATCCCAAGGGTAGGGGATGGAAACACCATATATTTT.